This T cell receptor beta chain was captured in a study of shared clonotypes between healthy human individuals (dated by TCRdb to about 2020). For context, the study as a whole: A few men and a couple of women, aged 18 to 49 years, made up the cohort. Leukapheresis yielded between about 0.94 and 8.9 billion PBMCs per donor. The study deeply sequenced blood TCR repertoires of 5 or 6 healthy adults to estimate repertoire size and the extent of clonotype sharing between individuals. Different laboratories and diverse techniques were used to prepare libraries and sequence TCR repertoires, to increase sequencing depth and limit assay-specific biases.

Results the study describes overall, beyond this receptor: Sampling was restricted to blood, and TCR repertoires in tissue are likely to differ from TCR repertoires in blood. Because the study included a small number of donors, the genetic and exposure-history diversity represented was limited. Pairwise subsampling indicated that sequencing depth was expected to affect the degree of clonotype sharing among donors.

Using the deep immunoSEQ assay, multiplex PCR amplified TCR CDR3 regions from genomic DNA. Extracted genomic DNA from each cell subset was distributed evenly across all wells of several immunoSEQ 96-well plates, and each plate was treated as a replicate. For unsorted PBMC, approximately 300 ng of genomic DNA, equivalent to about 30,000 T cell genomes, went into each replicate PCR. Unsorted PBMC genomic DNA was sequenced across ten immunoSEQ deep assay plates. The purified libraries were quantified using a Qubit 3.0 fluorometer, sized with a Bioanalyzer 2100, and then quantified again using the KAPA Library Quantification kit. A separate single-read 150-cycle Illumina NextSeq 550 flow cell was used to sequence each immunoSEQ 96-well plate. The authors processed their data as follows. Because the immunoSEQ output held only junctional sequences and lacked quality scores, the filtering could not match the filtering applied to full-length reads. To assign V/J genes and CDR3, sequences were annotated using PyIR, a Python wrapper for IgBLAST v1.9, with IMGT germline references. Reads were filtered out if the reads had weak V/J assignments (E-value above 1e-6), no CDR3, stop codons, out-of-frame junctions, or ambiguous translated residues. A V3J clonotype was defined by an identical inferred V gene, J gene, and CDR3 amino acid sequence. Percentage overlap between repertoires was calculated by dividing the number of shared unique clonotypes by the size of the smaller repertoire. Richness of each repertoire was evaluated using RTK rarefaction, the Chao1 estimator, and Recon v2.1 estimates of unobserved clonotypes. TCRdb obtained this table from immuneACCESS and retained in-frame rearrangements with V and J assigned. These tables miss some clones; where compared with another copy, unresolved V genes account for less than half of the shortfall, and the remainder is unexplained. Clonal size and the V and J genes are those of that table, whereas D and trimming came from the DNA. The sample table contains some 480,000 clones; only one count was recorded for 70% to 85% of them. The top ten clones comprise 10% to 15% of the sample.

Notes on this clone: This clone's antigen is unknown. Within one base of it there is no much larger clone, and no base qualities were kept.

The germline V end is reduced by 5 bases and the J end by 3 bases; junction bases left unmatched: 4. The cysteine opens and the phenylalanine closes a CDR3 of 14 amino acids. Only the CDR3 DNA stays, 42 bases, in frame from base 1. Sequences SGHTA (CDR1) and FQGNSA (CDR2) are obtained from the germline V gene. The donors were healthy, HIV-negative adults who had no recently reported acute infections or vaccinations. Only Caucasian adults living in Nashville, Tennessee, USA were represented among the donors. For unsorted samples, tens of millions of PBMCs were counted, and genomic DNA was extracted using the QIAamp DNA Blood Mini kit. After blood collection by leukapheresis, PBMCs were isolated using Ficoll-Histopaque density gradient centrifugation and then cryopreserved in the vapor phase of liquid nitrogen.

This TCR derives from a woman in her forties in good health. Some clones in this sample may be carry-over from other donors' samples. The sequenced material came from PBMCs. The rearranged chain carries TRBV7-2 and TRBJ2-7, and 10 junctional nucleotides match TRBD1. The CDR3: CASSLRTGGYEQYF. The DNA sequence is as follows: TGTGCCAGCAGCCTCAGGACAGGGGGCTACGAGCAGTACTTC. Reference TRBV7-2 and TRBJ2-7 genes cover what lies past the CDR3, so the full variable domain is GAGVSQSPSNKVTEKGKDVELRCDPISGHTALYWYRQSLGQGLEFLIYFQGNSAPDKSGLPSDRFSAERTGGSVSTLTIQRTQQEDSAVYLCASSLRTGGYEQYFGPGTRLTVT.